The clone carrying this T cell receptor beta chain was seen repeatedly, ten times or more. Each CDR3 protein gets one entry after TCRdb re-called the PCR reads with MiXCR. The table includes hundreds of thousands of distinct CDR3 sequences, 25% detected once. Sorting was used to obtain naive CD8 T cells (CD8+CD4-CCR7+CD45RA+). The data derive from a study of molecular identifiers for immune sequencing clone quantification. This CDR3 has 15 residues. The germline V and J ends were trimmed by 3 bases and 2 bases, with 12 bases remaining between them. Germline V gene data show CDR1 as SEHNR and CDR2 as FQNEAQ (reference sequence).

This sequence was found in a human donor in good health. Some libraries in this study had Jurkat cell RNA spiked in. This sequence joins TRBV7-9 and TRBJ2-3; perhaps TRBD2 as D (6 bases). The specimen sequenced was naive CD8+ T cells from blood, with Jurkat cell RNA spiked in. Subset in this sample: FACS-sorted CD8+CD4-CCR7+CD45RA+ naive T cells. As DNA, the CDR3 is TGTGCCAGCAGCTTTTTTGCGGGACCCACAGATACGCAGTATTTT. Protein product: CASSFFAGPTDTQYF. The full variable domain, completed using reference TRBV7-9 and TRBJ2-3, is DTGVSQNPRHKITKRGQNVTFRCDPISEHNRLYWYRQTLGQGPEFLTYFQNEAQLEKSRLLSDRFSAERPKGSFSTLEIQRTEQGDSAMYLCASSFFAGPTDTQYFGPGTRLTVL.